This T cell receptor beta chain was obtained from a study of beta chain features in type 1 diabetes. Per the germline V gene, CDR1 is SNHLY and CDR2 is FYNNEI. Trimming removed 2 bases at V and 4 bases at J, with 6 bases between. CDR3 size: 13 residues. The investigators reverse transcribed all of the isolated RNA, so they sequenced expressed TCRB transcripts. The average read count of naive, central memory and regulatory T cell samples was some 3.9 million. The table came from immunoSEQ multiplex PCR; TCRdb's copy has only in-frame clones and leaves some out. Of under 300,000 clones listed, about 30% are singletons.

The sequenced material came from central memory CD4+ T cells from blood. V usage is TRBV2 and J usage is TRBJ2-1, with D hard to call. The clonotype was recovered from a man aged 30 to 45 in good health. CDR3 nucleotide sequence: TGTGCCAGCAGTGAACGGAGATACAATGAGCAGTTCTTC. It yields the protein CASSERRYNEQFF.